This T cell receptor (beta chain) was identified in a study of shared clonotypes between healthy human individuals. Findings and limits, study-wide: Clonotypes not shared had lower generation probabilities than those common to all four donors.

On this clone: Its target is unknown.

Naive CD8 cells lacked CD45RO and underwent positive selection for CCR7, leaving out terminally differentiated effector memory CD45RA+ cells. Method: immunoSEQ multiplex PCR; TCRdb's copy keeps in-frame clones and lacks some. The sample holds about 1,800,000 clones, about 95% seen once. CDR1 and CDR2 (germline): KGHSY, FQNENV. The CDR3 spans 14 residues. Losses at the gene ends were 4 bases for V and 3 bases for J; bases not matched to a gene: 2. The rearrangement joins TRBV16 to TRBJ2-2, with 7 nucleotides matching TRBD1. This clonotype was obtained from a man aged 18-30 years in good health. Material for sequencing was naive CD8+ T cells sorted from blood. CDR3 sequence: CASSLGTDTGELFF. CDR3 in DNA: TGTGCCAGCAGCCTAGGGACAGACACCGGGGAGCTGTTTTTT. Combining the CDR3 with reference TRBV16 and TRBJ2-2 gives the whole variable domain GEEVAQTPKHLVRGEGQKAKLYCAPIKGHSYVFWYQQVLKNEFKFLISFQNENVFDETGMPKERFSAKCLPNSPCSLEIQATKLEDSAVYFCASSLGTDTGELFFGEGSRLTVL.